This TCR beta chain was recorded in a study of T cell changes during pregnancy in multiple sclerosis. With 3 bases removed from V and 5 bases from J, the gap between germline ends came to 13 bases. This CDR3 contains 15 residues. Germline assignment: CDR1 SGHAT and CDR2 FQNNGV. TCRdb's copy holds only in-frame clones and misses some; the assay was immunoSEQ multiplex PCR. The data show around 61,000 clones, around 87% seen once. The chain employs TRBV11-2 and TRBJ1-4; D not resolved. The TCR comes from a human donor whose cells served as feeder cells for cultures in a pregnancy study. Sequencing input: peripheral blood from another person, used as feeder cells. CDR3 in DNA: TGTGCCAGCAGCTTGAAGTCATGGGCAAATGAAAAACTGTTTTTT. It encodes CASSLKSWANEKLFF.